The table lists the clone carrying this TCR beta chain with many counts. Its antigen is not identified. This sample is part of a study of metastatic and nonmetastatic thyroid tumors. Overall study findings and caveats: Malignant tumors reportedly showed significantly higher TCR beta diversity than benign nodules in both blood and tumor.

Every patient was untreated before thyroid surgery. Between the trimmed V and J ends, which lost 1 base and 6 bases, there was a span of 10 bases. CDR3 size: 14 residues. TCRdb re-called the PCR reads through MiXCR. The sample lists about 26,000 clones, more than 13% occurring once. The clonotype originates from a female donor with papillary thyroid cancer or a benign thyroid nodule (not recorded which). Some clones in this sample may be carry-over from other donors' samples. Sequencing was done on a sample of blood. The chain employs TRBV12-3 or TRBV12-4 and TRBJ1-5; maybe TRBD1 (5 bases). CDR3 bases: TGTGCCAGCAGTTTAGGAGGGGATGGTCAGCCCCAGCATTTT. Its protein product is CASSLGGDGQPQHF.